The 21 T cell receptor beta chains given below trace back to one sample, sequenced in a study of T cell changes during pregnancy in multiple sclerosis. Assay: immunoSEQ multiplex PCR; the TCRdb copy retains only in-frame clones and omits some. The sample consists of over 50,000 clones, over 80% of them appearing once. Sequenced material: peripheral blood, taken in the first trimester of pregnancy. The receptor set was obtained from a female donor in good health, enrolled as a control in a pregnancy study.

The chain combines TRBV7-3 with TRBJ2-2, with 13 bases that match TRBD2. The CDR3 extends over 16 amino acids. Germline loops: CDR1 SGHTA, CDR2 FQGTGA. V shed 5 bases, J shed 4 bases, and the junction held 4 bases outside the gene matches. CDR3 amino acids: CASSLGLAGATGELFF. For the CDR3, the DNA is TGTGCCAGCAGCCTAGGACTAGCGGGGGCCACCGGGGAGCTGTTTTTT.

This rearrangement joins TRBV30 to TRBJ1-1; D is uncertain. V was cut by 3 bases and J by 0 bases, with 8 bases left in between. Germline V gives CDR1 GTSNPN, CDR2 SVGIG (reference sequence). The CDR3 is made up of 13 amino acids. CDR3 in amino acids: CAWRRFMNTEAFF. CDR3 bases: TGTGCCTGGAGGAGGTTCATGAACACTGAAGCTTTCTTT. Using reference TRBV30 and TRBJ1-1 for the parts outside the CDR3, the full variable domain is SQTIHQWPATLVQPVGSPLSLECTVEGTSNPNLYWYRQAAGRGLQLLFYSVGIGQISSEVPQNLSASRPQDRQFILSSKKLLLSDSGFYLCAWRRFMNTEAFFGQGTRLTVV.

The V call is TRBV4-3, the J call TRBJ2-1, with D perhaps TRBD1 (6 bases). Germline V gives CDR1 LGHNA, CDR2 YSLEER. The V gene lost 0 bases and the J gene lost 6 bases, with 12 bases spanning the gap. This CDR3 is 15 amino acids long. In DNA, the CDR3 is TGCGCCAGCAGCCAAGATTGGGGGCTCCTCAATGAGCAGTTCTTC. Translated, it gives CASSQDWGLLNEQFF.

This clone has just a few counts. The gene calls are TRBV20-1 and TRBJ1-1; D is possibly TRBD1 (5 bases). The CDR3 runs 11 residues. Germline loops: CDR1 DFQATT, CDR2 SNEGSKA (reference sequence). Trimming cost V 6 bases and J 1 base, with 6 bases left between them. CDR3 sequence (DNA): TGCAGTGCCACAGGGAACACTGAAGCTTTCTTT. Amino acid sequence: CSATGNTEAFF.

The gene calls are TRBV4-3 and TRBJ1-2, with 8 bases matching TRBD1. V was clipped by 0 bases and J by 8 bases; unmatched bases: 11. CDR3 size: 16 residues. Germline loops: CDR1 LGHNA, CDR2 YSLEER. The CDR3 bases are TGCGCCAGCAGCCAAGATCGGACAGGGATACCAGGGGGCTACACCTTC. Amino acid sequence: CASSQDRTGIPGGYTF.

This chain links TRBV7-2 with TRBJ1-2; D is undetermined. The germline CDR1 and CDR2 sequences are SGHTA and FQGNSA. Trimming cost V 5 bases and J 4 bases, with 8 bases left between them. The CDR3 totals 12 residues. CDR3: CASSLGFYGYTF. CDR3 DNA: TGTGCCAGCAGCCTCGGGTTCTATGGCTACACCTTC.

V and J are TRBV5-1 and TRBJ2-5; 7 bases line up with TRBD1. J was trimmed by 1 base and V by 8 bases; bases with no gene match: 8. The CDR3 runs to 14 residues. Germline V gene data show CDR1 as SGHRS and CDR2 as YFSETQ. The chain's CDR3 is CASTPGQPQETQYF. CDR3 DNA sequence: TGCGCCAGTACCCCGGGACAGCCCCAAGAGACCCAGTACTTC.

This chain links TRBV25-1 with TRBJ1-1, with D possibly matching TRBD1 (5 bases). The CDR3 sequence is 14 residues long. In germline, CDR1 is MGHDK, CDR2 SYGVNS. Trimming took 10 bases from V and 0 from J, leaving 15 bases between them. CDR3 protein: CATATDNMNTEAFF. The CDR3 bases are TGTGCCACCGCGACAGATAACATGAACACTGAAGCTTTCTTT. Full variable domain (outside the CDR3, taken from reference TRBV25-1 and TRBJ1-1): EADIYQTPRYLVIGTGKKITLECSQTMGHDKMYWYQQDPGMELHLIHYSYGVNSTEKGDLSSESTVSRIRTEHFPLTLESARPSHTSQYLCATATDNMNTEAFFGQGTRLTVV.

The chain has TRBV13 and TRBJ1-2, with a possible D match to TRBD1 (5 bases). Trimming stripped 0 bases from V and 6 bases from J, with 17 bases between. Germline CDR1 is PRHDT and CDR2 is FYEKMQ (reference sequence). The CDR3 contains 16 residues. The CDR3 loop is CASSLGAGYRVDGYTF. Written as DNA, the CDR3 is TGTGCCAGCAGCTTAGGGGCAGGGTATAGGGTGGATGGCTACACCTTC. The full variable domain, with the rest looked up from reference TRBV13 and TRBJ1-2, is AAGVIQSPRHLIKEKRETATLKCYPIPRHDTVYWYQQGPGQDPQFLISFYEKMQSDKGSIPDRFSAQQFSDYHSELNMSSLELGDSALYFCASSLGAGYRVDGYTFGSGTRLTVV.

This chain joins TRBV2 and TRBJ2-3; D uncertain. CDR3 length equals 13 residues. Germline CDR1 and CDR2: SNHLY and FYNNEI. The ends were cut back, 7 bases at V and 4 bases at J, with 12 bases in the middle. The CDR3: CASKWASPDTQYF. The CDR3 region has the DNA TGTGCCAGCAAATGGGCTTCCCCAGATACGCAGTATTTT.

The genes are TRBV2 and TRBJ2-2; 11 positions agree with TRBD1. The trim removed 3 bases at V and 9 bases at J, leaving 6 bases unmatched. The germline V gene encodes CDR1 SNHLY and CDR2 FYNNEI. This CDR3 spans 15 amino acids. The CDR3 DNA is TGTGCCAGCAGTGAGGGACAGGGGGAATATTGGGAGCTGTTTTTT. Translated, it gives CASSEGQGEYWELFF.

This chain connects TRBV19 to TRBJ2-5; 9 bases fit TRBD2. V lost 5 bases, J lost 4 bases, and 8 bases stayed unmatched. This CDR3 spans 15 amino acids. The germline gives CDR1 LNHDA, CDR2 SQIVND (reference sequence). The CDR3 bases are TGTGCCAGTAGTGAAGCGGGGGGATTCGGAGAGACCCAGTACTTC. It yields the protein CASSEAGGFGETQYF.

V usage is TRBV5-1 and J usage is TRBJ2-2; 9 bases match TRBD1. The germline gives CDR1 SGHRS, CDR2 YFSETQ. After removal of 7 bases from V and 4 bases from J, the junction contained 5 bases not matched to a gene. The CDR3 runs 14 residues. In DNA, the CDR3 is TGCGCCAGCCAGACAGGGGGAGGCACCGGGGAGCTGTTTTTT. Translation: CASQTGGGTGELFF. The full variable domain, with the rest looked up from reference TRBV5-1 and TRBJ2-2, is KAGVTQTPRYLIKTRGQQVTLSCSPISGHRSVSWYQQTPGQGLQFLFEYFSETQRNKGNFPGRFSGRQFSNSRSEMNVSTLELGDSALYLCASQTGGGTGELFFGEGSRLTVL.

In this sample, this clone turned up once. The CDR3 loop is CASSRADEQYF. The CDR3 nucleotides are TGTGCCAGCAGCAGGGCAGACGAGCAGTACTTC. The chain employs TRBV6-6 and TRBJ2-7; tentatively, D is TRBD1 (5 bases). Germline V gives CDR1 MNHNY, CDR2 SVGAGI (reference sequence). This CDR3 region has 11 residues. V lost 6 bases and J lost 5, with 8 bases in between.

This clone was picked up a small number of times. This chain links TRBV2 with TRBJ1-6; TRBD1 matches 8 bases. V lost 4 bases and J lost 11; bases outside the gene matches: 7. The germline CDR1 and CDR2 sequences are SNHLY and FYNNEI. The CDR3 runs 14 residues. CDR3 amino acids: CASSGGGTGAPLHF. The DNA for the CDR3 is TGTGCCAGCAGTGGTGGGGGGACAGGAGCACCCCTCCACTTT.

This chain links TRBV2 with TRBJ1-5, with D possibly TRBD1 on 5 matching bases. Trimming left V 6 bases short and J 6 bases short, with 12 bases between. The germline CDR1 and CDR2 sequences are SNHLY and FYNNEI. There are 13 residues in the CDR3. The CDR3 DNA is TGTGCCAGCAGCCAGGGCCTGGGTCAGCCCCAGCATTTT. It is translated as CASSQGLGQPQHF.

This chain connects TRBV2 to TRBJ2-1, with 10 positions matching TRBD2. This CDR3 is built from 15 residues. CDR1 is SNHLY and CDR2 is FYNNEI in the germline V gene. The trim removed 8 bases at V and 4 bases at J, leaving 8 bases unmatched. The CDR3 DNA follows: TGTGCCAGCGATAATATAGCGGGGGGTTACAATGAGCAGTTCTTC. Its translation: CASDNIAGGYNEQFF.

The CDR3 here is CASSRAFGGTDTEAFF. CDR3 coding DNA: TGCGCCAGCAGCCGAGCTTTTGGGGGGACGGACACTGAAGCTTTCTTT. The rearrangement uses TRBV4-3 and TRBJ1-1, with a tentative D call TRBD1 (5 bases). Germline V gives CDR1 LGHNA, CDR2 YSLEER. Trimming cost V 4 bases and J 3 bases, with 18 bases left between them. The CDR3 is 16 residues long.

The V call is TRBV5-1, the J call TRBJ1-2; D is perhaps TRBD1 (6 bases). There are 13 residues in the CDR3. Germline-derived CDR1 and CDR2 are SGHRS and YFSETQ. Trimming removed 3 bases at V and 8 bases at J, with 14 bases between. CDR3 amino acids: CASSSTGNEGYTF. In nucleotides, the CDR3 is TGCGCCAGCAGCTCAACAGGGAACGAGGGCTACACCTTC.

This chain links TRBV29-1 with TRBJ2-7; D may be TRBD2 (5 bases). Germline V gene data show CDR1 as SQVTM and CDR2 as ANQGSEA. CDR3 length: 12 amino acids. The germline V and J ends were trimmed by 4 bases and 2 bases, with 9 bases remaining between them. The CDR3 DNA is TGCAGCGTTGTTAGGGAGACCTACGAGCAGTACTTC. Its translation: CSVVRETYEQYF.

The chain has TRBV4-2 and TRBJ2-5, with D maybe TRBD2 (7 bases). CDR1 is LGHNA and CDR2 is YNFKEQ in the germline V gene. This CDR3 region has 16 residues. The germline V and J ends were trimmed by 1 base and 5 bases, with 17 bases remaining between them. The CDR3, as DNA: TGTGCCAGCAGCCAAGGTGTGAGGGGGGGACGGGAGACCCAGTACTTC. This translates into CASSQGVRGGRETQYF.